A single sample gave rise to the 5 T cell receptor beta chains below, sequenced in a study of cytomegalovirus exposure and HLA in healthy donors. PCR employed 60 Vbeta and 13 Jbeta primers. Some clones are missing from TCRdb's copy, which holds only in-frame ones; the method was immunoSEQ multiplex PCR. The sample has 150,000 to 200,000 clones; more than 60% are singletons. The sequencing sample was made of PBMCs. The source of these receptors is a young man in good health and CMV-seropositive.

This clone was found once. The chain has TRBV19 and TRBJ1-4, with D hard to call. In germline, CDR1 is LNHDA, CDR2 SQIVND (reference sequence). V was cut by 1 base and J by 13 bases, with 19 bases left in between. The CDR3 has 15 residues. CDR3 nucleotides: TGTGCCAGTAGTATAGCGGCATCTTCTGGGCTGGGACTGTTTTTT. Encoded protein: CASSIAASSGLGLFF.

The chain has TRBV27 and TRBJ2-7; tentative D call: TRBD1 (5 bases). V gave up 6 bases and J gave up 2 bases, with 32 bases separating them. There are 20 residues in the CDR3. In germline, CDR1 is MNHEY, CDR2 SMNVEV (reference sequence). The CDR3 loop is CASSPFTPTAKVAATYEQYF. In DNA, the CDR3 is TGTGCCAGCAGCCCCTTCACCCCGACAGCCAAAGTCGCCGCGACCTACGAGCAGTACTTC.

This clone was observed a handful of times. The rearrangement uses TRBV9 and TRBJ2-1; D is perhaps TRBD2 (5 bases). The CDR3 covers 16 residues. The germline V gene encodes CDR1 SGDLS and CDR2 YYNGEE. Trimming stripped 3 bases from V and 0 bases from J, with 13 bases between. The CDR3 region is CASSGISGSSYNEQFF. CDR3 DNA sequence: TGTGCCAGCAGCGGGATTTCGGGGAGCTCCTACAATGAGCAGTTCTTC.

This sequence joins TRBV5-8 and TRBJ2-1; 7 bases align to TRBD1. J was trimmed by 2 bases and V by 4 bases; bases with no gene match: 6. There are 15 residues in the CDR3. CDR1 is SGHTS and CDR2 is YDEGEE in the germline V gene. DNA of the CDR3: TGTGCCAGCAGCCCCTGGACAGGAACCTACAATGAGCAGTTCTTC. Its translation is CASSPWTGTYNEQFF.

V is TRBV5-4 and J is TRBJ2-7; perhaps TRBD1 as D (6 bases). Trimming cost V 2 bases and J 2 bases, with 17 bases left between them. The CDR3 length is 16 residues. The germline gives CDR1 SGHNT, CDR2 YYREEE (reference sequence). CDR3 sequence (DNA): TGTGCCAGCAGCTTTTCGTCTGGGGGCTTGACCTACGAGCAGTACTTC. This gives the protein CASSFSSGGLTYEQYF.